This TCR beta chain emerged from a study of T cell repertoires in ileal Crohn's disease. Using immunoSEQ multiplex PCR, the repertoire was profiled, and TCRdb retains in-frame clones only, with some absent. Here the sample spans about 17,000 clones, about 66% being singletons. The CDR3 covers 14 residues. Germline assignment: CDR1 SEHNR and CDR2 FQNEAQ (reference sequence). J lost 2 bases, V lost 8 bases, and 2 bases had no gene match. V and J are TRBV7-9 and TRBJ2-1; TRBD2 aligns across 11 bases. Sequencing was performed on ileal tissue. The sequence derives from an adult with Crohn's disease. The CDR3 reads CASQLAGAYNEQFF. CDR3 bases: TGTGCCAGCCAACTAGCGGGAGCCTACAATGAGCAGTTCTTC.